The 5 T cell receptor beta chains in this list originate from one sample, sequenced in a study of graft-versus-host responses after intestinal transplantation. Here immunoSEQ multiplex PCR was the method, and the copy in TCRdb shows in-frame clones only, minus some. The data hold some 19,000 clones, with roughly a third observed a single time. This material consisted of alloreactive CD4+ T cells from a mixed lymphocyte reaction culture, taken before transplantation. Noted subset: CFSE-low proliferating T cells sorted from approximately 6-day pre-transplant mixed lymphocyte reaction (GvH or HvG direction). These receptors originate from a human patient who was an organ donor for intestinal transplantation.

This chain joins TRBV6-5 and TRBJ2-3; 10 positions match TRBD2. J gave up 9 bases and V 5 bases, and 11 bases lay outside the gene matches. This CDR3 contains 15 residues. The V gene's germline CDR1 is MNHEY and CDR2 SVGAGI. CDR3 sequence (DNA): TGTGCCAGCAGTCCCCTAGCGGGAGCATCTCGCACGCAGTATTTT. Its translation is CASSPLAGASRTQYF.

This chain joins TRBV7-9 and TRBJ2-3; 9 nucleotides match TRBD2. Germline lookup yields CDR1 SEHNR and CDR2 FQNEAQ (reference sequence). With 5 bases clipped from V and 5 bases from J, the junction kept 8 bases outside the gene matches. The CDR3 totals 15 residues. DNA for the CDR3: TGTGCCAGCAGCCCGATAGCGGGAGTTGTAGATACGCAGTATTTT. Its protein product is CASSPIAGVVDTQYF.

The gene calls are TRBV5-4 and TRBJ1-2; D might be TRBD1 (5 bases). V lost 1 base and J lost 6, with 10 bases in between. The CDR3 consists of 13 residues. Germline loops: CDR1 SGHNT, CDR2 YYREEE (reference sequence). CDR3 region: CASSLRGSHGYTF. CDR3 sequence (DNA): TGTGCCAGCAGCTTGAGGGGATCCCATGGCTACACCTTC. The whole variable domain, remainder taken from reference TRBV5-4 and TRBJ1-2, is ETGVTQSPTHLIKTRGQQVTLRCSSQSGHNTVSWYQQALGQGPQFIFQYYREEENGRGNFPPRFSGLQFPNYSSELNVNALELDDSALYLCASSLRGSHGYTFGSGTRLTVV.

The chain uses TRBV6-5 and TRBJ2-7; D gene unclear. Trimming shortened V by 5 bases and J by 7 bases, and 15 bases separated the two germline ends. This CDR3 region has 13 residues. Germline V gene sequence: CDR1 MNHEY, CDR2 SVGAGI. CDR3 nucleotide sequence: TGTGCCAGCAGTGAAGCGTGGGTGGGGGAGCAGTACTTC. Translation gives CASSEAWVGEQYF.

The chain recombines TRBV29-1 with TRBJ2-1, with D perhaps matching TRBD2 (6 bases). Trimming took 6 bases from V and 2 from J, leaving 8 bases between them. This CDR3 region has 12 residues. The germline V gene encodes CDR1 SQVTM and CDR2 ANQGSEA. Written as DNA, the CDR3 is TGCAGCGTGGGGGGACCCTACAATGAGCAGTTCTTC. It codes for CSVGGPYNEQFF.